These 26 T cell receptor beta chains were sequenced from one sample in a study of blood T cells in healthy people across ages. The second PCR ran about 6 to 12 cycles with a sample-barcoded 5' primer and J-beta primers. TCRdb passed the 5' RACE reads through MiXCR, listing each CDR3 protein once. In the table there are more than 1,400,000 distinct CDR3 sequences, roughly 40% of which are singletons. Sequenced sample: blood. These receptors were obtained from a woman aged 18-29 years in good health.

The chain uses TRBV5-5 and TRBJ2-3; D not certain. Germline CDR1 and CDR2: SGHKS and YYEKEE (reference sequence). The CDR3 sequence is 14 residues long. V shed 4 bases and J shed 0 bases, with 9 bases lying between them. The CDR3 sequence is CASSRELSTDTQYF. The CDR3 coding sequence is TGTGCCAGCAGCCGCGAATTAAGCACAGATACGCAGTATTTT.

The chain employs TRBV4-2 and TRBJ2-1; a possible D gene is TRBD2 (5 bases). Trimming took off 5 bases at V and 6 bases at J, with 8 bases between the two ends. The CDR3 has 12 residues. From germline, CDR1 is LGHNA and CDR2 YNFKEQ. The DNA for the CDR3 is TGTGCCAGCAGCTGGGAGAGCAATGAGCAGTTCTTC. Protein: CASSWESNEQFF.

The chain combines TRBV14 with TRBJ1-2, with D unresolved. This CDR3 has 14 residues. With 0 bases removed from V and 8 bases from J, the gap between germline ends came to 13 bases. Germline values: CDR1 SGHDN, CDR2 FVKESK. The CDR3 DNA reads TGTGCCAGCAGCCAAGATGGTAGTGTCGGGGGCTACACCTTC. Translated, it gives CASSQDGSVGGYTF. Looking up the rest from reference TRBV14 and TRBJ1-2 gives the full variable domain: EAGVTQFPSHSVIEKGQTVTLRCDPISGHDNLYWYRRVMGKEIKFLLHFVKESKQDESGMPNNRFLAERTGGTYSTLKVQPAELEDSGVYFCASSQDGSVGGYTFGSGTRLTVV.

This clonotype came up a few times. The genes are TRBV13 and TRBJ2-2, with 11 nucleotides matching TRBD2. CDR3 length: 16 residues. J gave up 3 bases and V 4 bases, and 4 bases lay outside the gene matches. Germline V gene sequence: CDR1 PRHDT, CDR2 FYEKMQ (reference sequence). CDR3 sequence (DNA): TGTGCCAGCAGCTATTGGACTAGCGGGTACACCGGGGAGCTGTTTTTT. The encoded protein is CASSYWTSGYTGELFF. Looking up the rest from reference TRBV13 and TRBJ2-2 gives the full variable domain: AAGVIQSPRHLIKEKRETATLKCYPIPRHDTVYWYQQGPGQDPQFLISFYEKMQSDKGSIPDRFSAQQFSDYHSELNMSSLELGDSALYFCASSYWTSGYTGELFFGEGSRLTVL.

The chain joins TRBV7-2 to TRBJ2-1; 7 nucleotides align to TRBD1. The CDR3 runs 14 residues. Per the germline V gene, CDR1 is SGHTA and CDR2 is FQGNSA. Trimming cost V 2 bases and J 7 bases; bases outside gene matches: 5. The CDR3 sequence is CASSLPGGWNEQFF. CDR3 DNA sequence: TGTGCCAGCAGCTTACCAGGGGGATGGAATGAGCAGTTCTTC.

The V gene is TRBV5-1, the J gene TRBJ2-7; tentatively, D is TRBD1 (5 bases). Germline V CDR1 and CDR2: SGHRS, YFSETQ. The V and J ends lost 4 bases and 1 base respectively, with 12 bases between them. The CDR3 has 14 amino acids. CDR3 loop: CASSQGSPSYEQYF. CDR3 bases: TGCGCCAGCAGCCAGGGATCGCCATCCTACGAGCAGTACTTC. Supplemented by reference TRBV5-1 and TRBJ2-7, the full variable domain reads KAGVTQTPRYLIKTRGQQVTLSCSPISGHRSVSWYQQTPGQGLQFLFEYFSETQRNKGNFPGRFSGRQFSNSRSEMNVSTLELGDSALYLCASSQGSPSYEQYFGPGTRLTVT.

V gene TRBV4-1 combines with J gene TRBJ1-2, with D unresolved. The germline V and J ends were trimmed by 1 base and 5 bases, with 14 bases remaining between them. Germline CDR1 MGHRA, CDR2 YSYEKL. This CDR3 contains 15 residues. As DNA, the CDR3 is TGCGCCAGCAGCCAAGGGGTATCGGCGGGGTATGGCTACACCTTC. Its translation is CASSQGVSAGYGYTF.

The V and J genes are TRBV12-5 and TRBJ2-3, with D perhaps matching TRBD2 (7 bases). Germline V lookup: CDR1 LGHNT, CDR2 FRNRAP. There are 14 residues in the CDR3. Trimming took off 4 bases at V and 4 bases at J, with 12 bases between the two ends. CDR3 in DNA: TGTGCTAGTGGTTACGGGGGGCTGGCAGATACGCAGTATTTT. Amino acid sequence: CASGYGGLADTQYF.

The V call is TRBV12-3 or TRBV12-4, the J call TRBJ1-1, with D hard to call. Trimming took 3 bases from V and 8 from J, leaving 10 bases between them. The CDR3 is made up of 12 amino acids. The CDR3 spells CASSFGPPEAFF. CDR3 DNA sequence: TGTGCCAGCAGTTTCGGTCCTCCCGAAGCTTTCTTT.

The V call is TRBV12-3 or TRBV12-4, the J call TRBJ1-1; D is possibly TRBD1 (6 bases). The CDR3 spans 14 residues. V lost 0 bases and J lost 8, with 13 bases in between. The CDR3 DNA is TGTGCCAGCAGTTTAGCGCGAGGGGGTGGCGAAGCTTTCTTT. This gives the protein CASSLARGGGEAFF.

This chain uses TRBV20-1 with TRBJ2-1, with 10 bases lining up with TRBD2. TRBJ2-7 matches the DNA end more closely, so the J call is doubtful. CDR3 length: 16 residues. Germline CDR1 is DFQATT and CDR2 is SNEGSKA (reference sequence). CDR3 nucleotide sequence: TGCAGTGCTAGAACGCTGCTAGCGGGGGAATACAATGAGCAGTACTTC. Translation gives CSARTLLAGEYNEQYF.

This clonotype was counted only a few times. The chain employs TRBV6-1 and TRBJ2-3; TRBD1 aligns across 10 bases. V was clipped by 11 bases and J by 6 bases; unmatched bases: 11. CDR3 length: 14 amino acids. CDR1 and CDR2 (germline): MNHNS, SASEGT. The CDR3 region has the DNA TGTGCCGAGGGCGGGACAGGGGTTATGGATACGCAGTATTTT. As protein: CAEGGTGVMDTQYF.

DNA of the CDR3: TGTGCCAGCAGCAAGACAGGGGGCGGCTACGAGCAGTACTTC. Translated, it gives CASSKTGGGYEQYF. The chain carries TRBV28 and TRBJ2-7; 10 bases map to TRBD1. This CDR3 is built from 14 residues. Germline values: CDR1 MDHEN, CDR2 SYDVKM. The V segment lost 6 bases and the J segment 3 bases; nucleotides outside the gene matches: 5.

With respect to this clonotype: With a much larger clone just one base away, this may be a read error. The CDR3 sequence is CSDRGQGRDTQYF. Written as DNA, the CDR3 is TGCAGCGACAGAGGACAGGGAAGAGATACGCAGTATTTT. J is TRBJ2-3 and V is TRBV29-1; TRBD1 matches 8 bases. V lost 7 bases, J lost 5 bases, and 8 bases stayed unmatched. Germline V lookup: CDR1 SQVTM, CDR2 ANQGSEA. This CDR3 is 13 amino acids long.

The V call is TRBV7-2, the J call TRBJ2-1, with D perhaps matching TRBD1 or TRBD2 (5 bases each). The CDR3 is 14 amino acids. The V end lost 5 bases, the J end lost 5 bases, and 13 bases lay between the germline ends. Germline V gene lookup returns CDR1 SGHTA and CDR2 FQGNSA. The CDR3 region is CASSGTTVNNEQFF. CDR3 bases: TGTGCCAGCAGCGGGACGACGGTGAACAATGAGCAGTTCTTC.

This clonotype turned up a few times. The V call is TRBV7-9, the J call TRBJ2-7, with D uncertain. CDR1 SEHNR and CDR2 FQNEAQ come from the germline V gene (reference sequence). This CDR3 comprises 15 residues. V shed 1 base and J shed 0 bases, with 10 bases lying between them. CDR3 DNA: TGTGCCAGCAGCTTAGGGCCCCAGAGCTCCTACGAGCAGTACTTC. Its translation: CASSLGPQSSYEQYF.

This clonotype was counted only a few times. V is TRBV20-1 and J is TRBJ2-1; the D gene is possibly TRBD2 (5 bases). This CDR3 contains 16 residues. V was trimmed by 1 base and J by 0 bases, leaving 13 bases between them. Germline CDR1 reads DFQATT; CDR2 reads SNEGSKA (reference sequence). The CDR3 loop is CSARGAEAYSYNEQFF. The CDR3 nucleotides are TGCAGTGCTAGAGGGGCGGAGGCCTACTCCTACAATGAGCAGTTCTTC.

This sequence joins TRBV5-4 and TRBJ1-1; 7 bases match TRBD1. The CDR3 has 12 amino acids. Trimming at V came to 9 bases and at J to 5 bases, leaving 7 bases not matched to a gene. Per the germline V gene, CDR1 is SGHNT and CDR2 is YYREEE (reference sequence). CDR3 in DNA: TGTGCCACCTGGGACAGCTATACTGAAGCTTTCTTT. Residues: CATWDSYTEAFF.

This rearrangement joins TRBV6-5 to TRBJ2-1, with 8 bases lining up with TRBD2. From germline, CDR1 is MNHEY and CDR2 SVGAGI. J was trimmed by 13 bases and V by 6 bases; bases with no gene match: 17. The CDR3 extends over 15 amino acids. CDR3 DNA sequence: TGTGCCAGCAGGCGACTAGCGAATGGGGTGGAGACCCAGTTCTTC. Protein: CASRRLANGVETQFF.

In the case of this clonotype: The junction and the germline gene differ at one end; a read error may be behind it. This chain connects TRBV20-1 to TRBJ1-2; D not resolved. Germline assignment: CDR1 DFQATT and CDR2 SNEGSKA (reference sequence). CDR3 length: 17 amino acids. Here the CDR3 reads CSARKPRPSGDNYGHTF. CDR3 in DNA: TGCAGTGCTAGAAAACCCAGGCCTAGTGGGGATAACTATGGCCACACCTTC.

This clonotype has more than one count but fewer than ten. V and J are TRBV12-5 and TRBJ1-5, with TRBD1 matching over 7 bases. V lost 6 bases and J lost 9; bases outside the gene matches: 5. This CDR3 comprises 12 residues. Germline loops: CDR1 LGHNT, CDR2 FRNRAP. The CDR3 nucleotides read TGTGCTAGTGGAACACAGGGGCCGCCCCAGCATTTT. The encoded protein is CASGTQGPPQHF.

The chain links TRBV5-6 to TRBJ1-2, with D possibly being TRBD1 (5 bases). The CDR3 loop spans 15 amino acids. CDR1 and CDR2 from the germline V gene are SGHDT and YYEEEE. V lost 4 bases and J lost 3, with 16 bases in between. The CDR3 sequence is CASSTTTDGYYGYTF. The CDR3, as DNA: TGTGCCAGCAGCACGACGACAGACGGGTACTATGGCTACACCTTC.

CDR3 nucleotide sequence: TGTGCCAGCAGCTTATTAAGGGTCGACAGCCCTTTAGGCAATGAGCAGTACTTC. Residues: CASSLLRVDSPLGNEQYF. The chain carries TRBV11-2 and TRBJ2-5, with D possibly matching TRBD1 (5 bases). In germline, CDR1 is SGHAT, CDR2 FQNNGV. CDR3 length equals 18 residues. Trimming took 2 bases from V and 11 from J, leaving 30 bases between them.

The CDR3 loop is CASSFPGKDTQYF. The CDR3 nucleotides read TGCGCCAGCAGCTTTCCAGGGAAAGATACGCAGTATTTT. The genes are TRBV5-1 and TRBJ2-3, with a possible D match to TRBD1 (5 bases). CDR1 SGHRS and CDR2 YFSETQ come from the germline V gene. The V end lost 2 bases, the J end lost 5 bases, and 9 bases lay between the germline ends. This CDR3 spans 13 amino acids.

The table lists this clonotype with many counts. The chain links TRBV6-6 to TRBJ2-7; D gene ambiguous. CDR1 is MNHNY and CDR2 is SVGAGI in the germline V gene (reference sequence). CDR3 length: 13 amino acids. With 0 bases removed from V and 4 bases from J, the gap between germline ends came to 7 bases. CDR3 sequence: CASSYSPTYEQYF. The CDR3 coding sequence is TGTGCCAGCAGTTACTCCCCCACGTACGAGCAGTACTTC.

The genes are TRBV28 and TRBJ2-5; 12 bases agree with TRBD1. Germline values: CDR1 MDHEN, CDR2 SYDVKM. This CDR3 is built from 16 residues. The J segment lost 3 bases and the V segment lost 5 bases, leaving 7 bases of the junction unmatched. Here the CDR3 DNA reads TGTGCCAGCAGTCCGTCCGGGACAGGGGGCGAAGAGACCCAGTACTTC. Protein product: CASSPSGTGGEETQYF.